The rows below give T cell receptor beta chains drawn from one sample of a study of T cells in Graves' hyperthyroidism and ophthalmopathy. Using its own MiXCR run on the multiplex PCR reads, TCRdb lists one record per CDR3 protein. The sample yields just under 750,000 distinct CDR3 sequences, about 35% seen once. The sample consisted of blood. These receptors all stem from a woman aged 40-49 years with Graves' hyperthyroidism. CDR3s include the opening cysteine and the closing phenylalanine or tryptophan. The order of the fields is J gene, D gene, clone size, V gene, CDR3 DNA, CDR3 protein. A D gene is named only where the DNA matches it firmly. Some rows have no size entry. The others give once, few or many, or a class for an expanded clone.

>TRBJ1-1|TRBD1|few|TRBV6-2/TRBV6-3
TGTGCCAGCAGTTACGACAGGGTGGACACTGAAGCTTTCTTT
CASSYDRVDTEAFF
>TRBJ1-1|NA|many|TRBV7-2
TGTGCCAGCAGCTTAGGGACAGATGAAGCTTTCTTT
CASSLGTDEAFF
>TRBJ1-5|NA|NA|TRBV7-6
TGTGCTAGTGGTTTGGCAGGGAACCATCAGCCCCAGCATTTT
CASGLAGNHQPQHF
>TRBJ1-6|NA|few|TRBV7-2
TGTGCCAGCAGCTTGGGGGCCGGCGGCGGTAATTCACCCCTCCACTTT
CASSLGAGGGNSPLHF
>TRBJ2-5|TRBD1|NA|TRBV4-3
TGCGCCAGCAGCCAGCGGACAGGGAGGTACGAAGAGACCCAGTACTTC
CASSQRTGRYEETQYF
>TRBJ1-3|TRBD1|few|TRBV9
TGTGCCAGCAGCTTGGGACAGGAGACTGGAAACACCATATATTTT
CASSLGQETGNTIYF
>TRBJ2-7|TRBD2|NA|TRBV10-3
TGTGCCATCAGTTCTCTTTCCGGGAGGGCCTCCTACTCCTACGAGCAGTACTTC
CAISSLSGRASYSYEQYF
>TRBJ1-2|TRBD1|many|TRBV20-1
TGCAGTGCCATTCCTGGGACAGGGGAAACCTATGGCTACACCTTC
CSAIPGTGETYGYTF
>TRBJ1-1|NA|few|TRBV5-5
TGTGCCAGCAGTTACTTCCAGGGGAGCATGGACACTGAAGCTTTCTTT
CASSYFQGSMDTEAFF
>TRBJ2-7|TRBD1|once|TRBV24-1
TGTGCCACCAGTGATGGAGGGACAGGGATGAACGAGCAGTACTTC
CATSDGGTGMNEQYF
>TRBJ2-5|NA|many|TRBV29-1
TGCAGCGCCCCGGTGGGGCAAGAGACCCAGTACTTC
CSAPVGQETQYF
>TRBJ2-1|TRBD1|NA|TRBV7-9
TGCGCCAGCAGCCCTGGGACAGGGGGCTGGAATGAGCAGTTCTTC
CASSPGTGGWNEQFF
>TRBJ1-2|NA|few|TRBV6-6
TGTGCCAGCAGTATCGTAGGGTTCGATGGCTACACCTTC
CASSIVGFDGYTF
>TRBJ2-5|TRBD2|many|TRBV20-1
TGCAGTGCTTATCCGAGGACTAGGGGTCAGGAGACCCAGTACTTC
CSAYPRTRGQETQYF
>TRBJ2-7|TRBD1|few|TRBV28
TGTGCCAGCAACTCACGACAGGGTGGCTACGAGCAGTACTTC
CASNSRQGGYEQYF
>TRBJ1-1|NA|few|TRBV6-2/TRBV6-3
TGTGCCAGCAGTTACTTTATGAACACTGAAGCTTTCTTT
CASSYFMNTEAFF
>TRBJ1-2|NA|once|TRBV10-3
TGTGCCATCAGTTACTCTCGAGGGGGTGACGGCTACACCTTC
CAISYSRGGDGYTF
>TRBJ1-2|NA|many|TRBV9
TGTGCCAGCAGCGTGGGAGCTGGGGGCTACACCTTC
CASSVGAGGYTF
>TRBJ1-6|NA|NA|TRBV5-1
TGCGCCAGCAGCTTGGCGTCAAGGGGGGCGCGCCCACCCCTCCACTTT
CASSLASRGARPPLHF
>TRBJ1-2|TRBD1|many|TRBV19
TGTGCCAGCAGACAGGGTTCTGCTGGCTACACCTTC
CASRQGSAGYTF
>TRBJ1-3|TRBD1|many|TRBV7-2
TGTGCCAGCAGCCCCAGGGGGAGCTCTGGAAACACCATATATTTT
CASSPRGSSGNTIYF
>TRBJ2-5|TRBD1|many|TRBV11-2
TGTGCCAGCAGCTTACTAATCGGACAGGGGTGGCAAGAGACCCAGTACTTC
CASSLLIGQGWQETQYF
>TRBJ1-2|NA|NA|TRBV2
TGTGCCGCAAGGACAGTCTATGGCTACACCTTC
CAARTVYGYTF
>TRBJ2-5|TRBD1|many|TRBV7-3
TGTGCCAGCAGCAACTCACCGGGACAGGGGGCCGGAAGGGAGACCCAGTACTTC
CASSNSPGQGAGRETQYF
>TRBJ2-5|NA|NA|TRBV7-9
TGTGCCAGCAATCAGGGGGGGGGCCCAGAAGAGACCCAGTACTTC
CASNQGGGPEETQYF
>TRBJ2-5|TRBD2|many|TRBV7-8
TGTGCCAGCAGCTTTTGGACTAGCGGGATAGAGAAAGAGACCCAGTACTTC
CASSFWTSGIEKETQYF
>TRBJ1-5|NA|NA|TRBV6-2/TRBV6-3
TGTGCCAGCAGTTACAGGGGTCCGGAGCAGCCCCAGCATTTT
CASSYRGPEQPQHF
>TRBJ1-2|NA|NA|TRBV7-2
TGTGCCAGCAGCTTGGAACCCAGCTCTAACTATGGCTACACCTTC
CASSLEPSSNYGYTF
>TRBJ1-1|NA|many|TRBV25-1
TGTGCCAGCAGTGTAGGGGAAACCTCGGCTTTCTTT
CASSVGETSAFF
>TRBJ2-1|NA|NA|TRBV24-1
TGTGCCTCTTCGACAGGTTATGAGCAGTTCTTC
CASSTGYEQFF
>TRBJ2-5|TRBD2|NA|TRBV7-6
TGTGCCAGCAGCTTACCATGGGGACGGGAGGACCAAGAGACCCAGTACTTC
CASSLPWGREDQETQYF
>TRBJ2-5|NA|once|TRBV24-1
TGTGCCACCACCTCGTATTGGGCAGCGCCTCAAGAGACCCAGTACTTC
CATTSYWAAPQETQYF
>TRBJ1-1|TRBD1|NA|TRBV6-6
TGTGCCAGCAGTTCCTCCGGGACAGTGACGAACACTGAAGCTTTCTTT
CASSSSGTVTNTEAFF
>TRBJ1-6|TRBD1|NA|TRBV5-1
TGCGCCAGCAGCGGAAGGACAGGGGGCTTCTCACCCCTCCACTTT
CASSGRTGGFSPLHF
>TRBJ1-1|NA|NA|TRBV6-2/TRBV6-3
TGTGCCAGCAGTTACCGTCGGCAGAATGAAGCTTTCTTT
CASSYRRQNEAFF
>TRBJ2-7|TRBD2|NA|TRBV2
TGTGCCAGCAGCGCCCCCGGGACTAGCAACGAGCAGTACTTC
CASSAPGTSNEQYF
>TRBJ2-5|TRBD1|NA|TRBV5-1
TGCGCCAGCAGCTGGACAGGGGGAAAAGAGACCCAGTACTTC
CASSWTGGKETQYF
>TRBJ2-5|NA|NA|TRBV28
TGTGCCAGCAAGGAAGAGGAGACCCAGTACTTC
CASKEEETQYF
>TRBJ1-1|NA|NA|TRBV6-5
TGTGCCAGCAGTTACTCAGCGGCAGGGGACACTGAAGCTTTCTTT
CASSYSAAGDTEAFF
>TRBJ1-6|NA|many|TRBV5-5
TGTGCCAGCAGCCCGGGACCTTACCGGAATTCACCCCTCCACTTT
CASSPGPYRNSPLHF
>TRBJ1-5|NA|few|TRBV5-6
TGTGCCAGCAGCCTTGGACCCCCAAGTCCCCAGCATTTT
CASSLGPPSPQHF
>TRBJ1-6|TRBD1|many|TRBV6-6
TGTGCCAGCAGAGAGGGACAGGCGGATAATTCACCCCTCCACTTT
CASREGQADNSPLHF
>TRBJ1-2|NA|NA|TRBV7-3
TGTGCCAGCAGCTTAACGAAGGGAAACTATGGCTACACCTTC
CASSLTKGNYGYTF
>TRBJ1-2|TRBD1|few|TRBV12-3/TRBV12-4
TGTGCCAGCAGTTCGAACAGGGGACGGGGCTACACCTTC
CASSSNRGRGYTF
>TRBJ1-1|NA|NA|TRBV27
TGTGCCAGCTGGGAAAATTCGGACACTGAAGCTTTCTTT
CASWENSDTEAFF
>TRBJ1-2|NA|few|TRBV6-5
TGTGCCAGCAGTTACCTAAACTCGGGGGGCTACACCTTC
CASSYLNSGGYTF
>TRBJ2-7|TRBD2|many|TRBV20-1
TGCAGTGCTAGTGGCCCGGGAGGCTACGAGCAGTACTTC
CSASGPGGYEQYF
>TRBJ1-1|TRBD1|many|TRBV2
TGTGCCAGAGGGGGCGACATCACTGAAGCTTTCTTT
CARGGDITEAFF
>TRBJ2-2|NA|few|TRBV11-2
TGTGCCAGCGCGCTGGCTAAATTCGAGCTGTTTTTT
CASALAKFELFF
>TRBJ1-6|NA|many|TRBV20-1
TGCAGTGCTACCTACAGCAATTCACCCCTCCACTTT
CSATYSNSPLHF
>TRBJ2-5|NA|NA|TRBV20-1
TGCAGTGCTAAAGACAGGGGGCTAGCGGGGAAAGAGACCCAGTACTTC
CSAKDRGLAGKETQYF
>TRBJ1-2|NA|NA|TRBV10-3
NA
CAILGAAGANVLTFGAGYGYTF
>TRBJ1-2|NA|NA|TRBV7-9
TGTGCCAGCAGCTTGGGACACCTATATGGCTACACCTTC
CASSLGHLYGYTF
>TRBJ1-5|NA|NA|TRBV6-6
TGTGCCAGCAGTTACCGGACAGCTCTCAATCAGCCCCAGCATTTT
CASSYRTALNQPQHF
>TRBJ1-2|NA|NA|TRBV7-9
TGCGCCAGCAGCCCAGGTCTATTCTCCCTTAACTATGGCTACACCTTC
CASSPGLFSLNYGYTF
>TRBJ2-2|NA|few|TRBV4-1
TGCGCCAGCAGCCAAGGCTTTAGGGACCGCACCATCGTGTACACCGGGGAGCTGTTTTTT
CASSQGFRDRTIVYTGELFF
>TRBJ1-2|NA|once|TRBV10-3
TGTGCCATCAGTGAGACTACAGGGTCAGCTAACTATGGCTACACCTTC
CAISETTGSANYGYTF
>TRBJ2-7|NA|NA|TRBV5-6
TGTGCCAGCAGCTTACGGGACTTTAGAGAGTACTTC
CASSLRDFREYF
>TRBJ2-7|TRBD2|once|TRBV20-1
TGCAGTGCTAACCCCGTGGGGGGGAGCTACGAGCAGTACTTC
CSANPVGGSYEQYF
>TRBJ1-1|NA|many|TRBV7-6
TGTGCCAGCAGCGCATACGTGACAGCTTTGAACACTGAAGCTTTCTTT
CASSAYVTALNTEAFF